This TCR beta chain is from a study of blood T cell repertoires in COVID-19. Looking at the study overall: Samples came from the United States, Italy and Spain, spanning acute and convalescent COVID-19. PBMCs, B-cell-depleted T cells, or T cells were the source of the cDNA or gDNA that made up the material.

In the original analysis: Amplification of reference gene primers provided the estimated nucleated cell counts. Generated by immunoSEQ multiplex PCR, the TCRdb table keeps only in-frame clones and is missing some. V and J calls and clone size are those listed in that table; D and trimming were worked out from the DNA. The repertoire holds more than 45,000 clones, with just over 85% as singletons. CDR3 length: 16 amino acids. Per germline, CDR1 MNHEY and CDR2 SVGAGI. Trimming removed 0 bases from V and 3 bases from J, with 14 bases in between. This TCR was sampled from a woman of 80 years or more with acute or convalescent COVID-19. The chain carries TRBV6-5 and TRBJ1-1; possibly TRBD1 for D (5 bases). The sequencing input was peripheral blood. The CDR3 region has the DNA TGTGCCAGCAGTTACTCGCCGCGGACGGGGGACACTGAAGCTTTCTTT. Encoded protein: CASSYSPRTGDTEAFF.